This is a list of T cell receptor beta chains from one sample in a study of CD8+ T cells in alopecia areata. The assay was immunoSEQ multiplex PCR, and TCRdb's table has in-frame clones only and misses some. The sample contains around 190,000 clones, over 60% of which appear only once. The sequencing here drew on CD4+ T cells sorted from blood, taken at week 4, from a patient treated with tofacitinib. The source of these receptors is a human donor with alopecia areata. The CDR3 runs from the conserved cysteine through the conserved F or W. D genes are given only for firm matches. The size of a clone is reported for some rows only, either as once, few or many, or as a class for expanded clones.

v_gene: TRBV7-9
d_gene: NA
j_gene: TRBJ2-1
abundance: NA
CDR3nt: TGTGCCAGCACCACCGGCGGGGGCCGTATCAATGAGCAGTTCTTC
CDR3aa: CASTTGGGRINEQFF

v_gene: TRBV7-2
d_gene: TRBD1
j_gene: TRBJ1-2
abundance: NA
CDR3nt: TGTGCCAGCAGCTTAGACAGGGGGCTCGGTGGTGGCTACACCTTC
CDR3aa: CASSLDRGLGGGYTF

v_gene: TRBV19
d_gene: TRBD2
j_gene: TRBJ2-1
abundance: few
CDR3nt: TGTGCCAGTAGCCCAGGACTAGCGTACAATGAGCAGTTCTTC
CDR3aa: CASSPGLAYNEQFF

v_gene: TRBV4-1
d_gene: NA
j_gene: TRBJ2-1
abundance: NA
CDR3nt: TGCGCCAGCAGCCTCGGGATTCCCCCGGACAATGAGCAGTTCTTC
CDR3aa: CASSLGIPPDNEQFF

v_gene: TRBV2
d_gene: NA
j_gene: TRBJ2-7
abundance: NA
CDR3nt: TGTGCCAGCAGTGAGGAGCGCCCCGCGGGGCAGTACTTC
CDR3aa: CASSEERPAGQYF

v_gene: TRBV7-2
d_gene: TRBD1
j_gene: TRBJ2-5
abundance: NA
CDR3nt: TGTGCCAGCAGCCAGCTAGGGACAGGGCCGCAGACCCAGTACTTC
CDR3aa: CASSQLGTGPQTQYF

v_gene: TRBV4-2
d_gene: NA
j_gene: TRBJ2-3
abundance: NA
CDR3nt: TGTGCCAGCAGCCATTTCTCCGGGGGGCCGACAGATACGCAGTATTTT
CDR3aa: CASSHFSGGPTDTQYF

v_gene: TRBV30
d_gene: NA
j_gene: TRBJ2-1
abundance: NA
CDR3nt: TGTGCCTGGAAAGGCCACTACAATGAGCAGTTCTTC
CDR3aa: CAWKGHYNEQFF

v_gene: TRBV23-1
d_gene: NA
j_gene: TRBJ2-7
abundance: NA
CDR3nt: TGCGCCAGCAGTCAATCGGGCGCAACACTCGAGCAGTACTTC
CDR3aa: CASSQSGATLEQYF

v_gene: TRBV4-1
d_gene: NA
j_gene: TRBJ1-4
abundance: once
CDR3nt: TGCGCCAGCAGCCAAGATACCCAGGGATGGGAAAAACTGTTTTTT
CDR3aa: CASSQDTQGWEKLFF

v_gene: TRBV29-1
d_gene: TRBD1
j_gene: TRBJ2-5
abundance: NA
CDR3nt: TGCAGCGTTGTCGGGGACAGACAAGAGACCCAGTACTTC
CDR3aa: CSVVGDRQETQYF

v_gene: TRBV11-2
d_gene: TRBD2
j_gene: TRBJ2-7
abundance: once
CDR3nt: TGTGCCAGCACTTCACTAGCGGGGACCTACGAGCAGTACTTC
CDR3aa: CASTSLAGTYEQYF

v_gene: TRBV19
d_gene: NA
j_gene: TRBJ2-5
abundance: NA
CDR3nt: TGTGCCAGTAGACATCCCCCGTCTGGGACCCAGTACTTC
CDR3aa: CASRHPPSGTQYF

v_gene: TRBV30
d_gene: TRBD2
j_gene: TRBJ2-3
abundance: NA
CDR3nt: TGTGCCTCAAGACTAGCGGGGGCCTTGGGGACGCAGTATTTT
CDR3aa: CASRLAGALGTQYF

v_gene: TRBV11-2
d_gene: NA
j_gene: TRBJ1-6
abundance: NA
CDR3nt: TGTGCCAGCAGCTTGGGCGGGGTTATACGTTCACCCCTCCACTTT
CDR3aa: CASSLGGVIRSPLHF

v_gene: TRBV10-2
d_gene: NA
j_gene: TRBJ1-2
abundance: NA
CDR3nt: TGCGCCAGCAGTGATCCCCGGTCGGTGAAAGGCTACACCTTC
CDR3aa: CASSDPRSVKGYTF

v_gene: TRBV29-1
d_gene: NA
j_gene: TRBJ1-4
abundance: once
CDR3nt: TGCAGCGTTGAAGGCCTTACTAAGGGAAAACTGTTTTTT
CDR3aa: CSVEGLTKGKLFF

v_gene: TRBV4-2
d_gene: NA
j_gene: TRBJ1-1
abundance: NA
CDR3nt: TGTGCCAGCAGCCAATCTGGGACGAACACTGAAGCTTTCTTT
CDR3aa: CASSQSGTNTEAFF

v_gene: TRBV19
d_gene: TRBD1
j_gene: TRBJ1-2
abundance: NA
CDR3nt: TGTGCCAGTAGTGGCCCTGGAGACGATGACAGGGGGCGAGGCTACACCTTC
CDR3aa: CASSGPGDDDRGRGYTF

v_gene: TRBV25-1
d_gene: NA
j_gene: TRBJ1-2
abundance: NA
CDR3nt: TGTGCCAGCAGTGACAGTGGGTATGGCTACACCTTC
CDR3aa: CASSDSGYGYTF

v_gene: TRBV7-9
d_gene: TRBD1
j_gene: TRBJ2-4
abundance: NA
CDR3nt: TGTGCCAGCAGCCCCTCCGGGACAGGGATTCAGTACTTC
CDR3aa: CASSPSGTGIQYF

v_gene: TRBV9
d_gene: NA
j_gene: TRBJ1-5
abundance: NA
CDR3nt: TGTGCCAGCAGCGTAGAAGGTTCACAGCCCCAGCATTTT
CDR3aa: CASSVEGSQPQHF

v_gene: TRBV7-7
d_gene: TRBD2
j_gene: TRBJ2-5
abundance: NA
CDR3nt: TGTGCTAGCAGCTTAGATATAGCGGGGGCTGGCGTGGAGACCCAGTACTTC
CDR3aa: CASSLDIAGAGVETQYF

v_gene: TRBV10-3
d_gene: NA
j_gene: TRBJ2-3
abundance: NA
CDR3nt: TGTGCGGCCTCACCTCGAGGGGGTGGGGGCACAGATACGCAGTATTTT
CDR3aa: CAASPRGGGGTDTQYF

v_gene: TRBV11-2
d_gene: NA
j_gene: TRBJ2-3
abundance: NA
CDR3nt: TGTGCCAGCAGCTTTCAGAACTCAGATACGCAGTATTTT
CDR3aa: CASSFQNSDTQYF

v_gene: TRBV4-2
d_gene: TRBD1
j_gene: TRBJ1-6
abundance: NA
CDR3nt: TGTGCCAGCAGCCCTGGACAGGGGGGATCACCCCTCCACTTT
CDR3aa: CASSPGQGGSPLHF

v_gene: TRBV5-1
d_gene: NA
j_gene: TRBJ2-3
abundance: NA
CDR3nt: TGCGCCAGCAGCTTCGAGGGCACAGATACGCAGTATTTT
CDR3aa: CASSFEGTDTQYF

v_gene: TRBV2
d_gene: NA
j_gene: TRBJ2-3
abundance: NA
CDR3nt: TGTGCCAGCAGTGCAGGCTCAGATACGCAGTATTTT
CDR3aa: CASSAGSDTQYF

v_gene: TRBV7-2
d_gene: TRBD2
j_gene: TRBJ2-4
abundance: NA
CDR3nt: TGTGCCAGCAGCTTAAGACTAGCGGAAAACATTCAGTACTTC
CDR3aa: CASSLRLAENIQYF

v_gene: TRBV5-1
d_gene: TRBD1
j_gene: TRBJ2-5
abundance: NA
CDR3nt: TGCGCCAGCAGCATCGGACAGGGGGCAGGGGAGACCCAGTACTTC
CDR3aa: CASSIGQGAGETQYF

v_gene: TRBV27
d_gene: NA
j_gene: TRBJ2-1
abundance: few
CDR3nt: TGTGCCAGCAGTTTGAACGGGGGCGCCTACAATGAGCAGTTCTTC
CDR3aa: CASSLNGGAYNEQFF

v_gene: TRBV2
d_gene: TRBD2
j_gene: TRBJ2-1
abundance: NA
CDR3nt: TGTGCCAGCAGCCCCGAGCGGGGGGCCTCATACAATGAGCAGTTCTTC
CDR3aa: CASSPERGASYNEQFF

v_gene: TRBV18
d_gene: NA
j_gene: TRBJ1-2
abundance: once
CDR3nt: TGTGCCAGCTCACCACCAGGTGACACAGGGCTCCTCTACTATGGCTACACCTTC
CDR3aa: CASSPPGDTGLLYYGYTF

v_gene: TRBV7-2
d_gene: NA
j_gene: TRBJ2-7
abundance: NA
CDR3nt: TGTGCCAGCAGCTCCCTCGGGGCCTACTCCTACGAGCAGTACTTC
CDR3aa: CASSSLGAYSYEQYF

v_gene: TRBV30
d_gene: NA
j_gene: TRBJ1-1
abundance: NA
CDR3nt: TGTGCCTGGAGCCGCACGACAGTGAACACTGAAGCTTTCTTT
CDR3aa: CAWSRTTVNTEAFF

v_gene: TRBV7-2
d_gene: NA
j_gene: TRBJ1-1
abundance: NA
CDR3nt: TGTGCCAGCAGCCGCCGAACAGACACTGAAGCTTTCTTT
CDR3aa: CASSRRTDTEAFF